The rows below give T cell receptor beta chains drawn from one sample of a study of cytomegalovirus exposure and HLA in healthy donors. Sequencing was performed with immunoSEQ multiplex PCR; in TCRdb, only in-frame clones are kept and a portion is missing. The data show under 130,000 clones, 79% seen once. The specimen sequenced was PBMCs. The source of these receptors is a woman aged 40 to 50 in good health and CMV-seronegative. The CDR3 runs from the conserved cysteine through the conserved F or W. Fields, in order: D gene, V gene, clone size, J gene, CDR3 protein, CDR3 DNA. The D gene is left open where the match is weak. Expanded clones get a size class; other rows say once, few or many, or leave the size out.

d_call: NA
v_call: TRBV6-5
clone_size: NA
j_call: TRBJ1-2
cdr3_aa: CASSYSRDTETYTF
cdr3_nt: TGTGCCAGCAGTTACTCCCGGGACACGGAGACCTACACCTTC

d_call: NA
v_call: TRBV18
clone_size: NA
j_call: TRBJ2-7
cdr3_aa: CASSPRQSRIYEQYF
cdr3_nt: TGTGCCAGCTCACCAAGACAGTCCCGAATCTACGAGCAGTACTTC

d_call: TRBD1
v_call: TRBV6-6
clone_size: NA
j_call: TRBJ2-7
cdr3_aa: CASSYAGTGGDEQYF
cdr3_nt: TGTGCCAGCAGTTACGCCGGGACAGGGGGCGACGAGCAGTACTTC

d_call: TRBD2
v_call: TRBV27
clone_size: NA
j_call: TRBJ2-1
cdr3_aa: CASSLEGLDRYEQFF
cdr3_nt: TGTGCCAGCAGTTTAGAGGGACTAGATCGGTATGAGCAGTTCTTC

d_call: TRBD2
v_call: TRBV7-2
clone_size: NA
j_call: TRBJ2-3
cdr3_aa: CASSPVAGAGPDTQYF
cdr3_nt: TGTGCCAGCAGCCCTGTAGCGGGGGCGGGGCCAGATACGCAGTATTTT

d_call: NA
v_call: TRBV7-2
clone_size: NA
j_call: TRBJ2-7
cdr3_aa: CASSLAGGSYEQYF
cdr3_nt: TGTGCCAGCAGCTTAGCCGGTGGCTCCTACGAGCAGTACTTC

d_call: TRBD1
v_call: TRBV30
clone_size: NA
j_call: TRBJ2-3
cdr3_aa: CAWSGAGTATDTQYF
cdr3_nt: TGTGCCTGGAGCGGCGCCGGGACAGCCACAGATACGCAGTATTTT

d_call: NA
v_call: TRBV5-5
clone_size: NA
j_call: TRBJ2-7
cdr3_aa: CASSLAGGGGYEQYF
cdr3_nt: TGTGCCAGCAGCTTGGCCGGAGGGGGCGGGTACGAGCAGTACTTC

d_call: TRBD2
v_call: TRBV19
clone_size: NA
j_call: TRBJ2-1
cdr3_aa: CASSIEREEIYNEQFF
cdr3_nt: TGTGCCAGTAGTATCGAGCGGGAAGAGATATACAATGAGCAGTTCTTC

d_call: TRBD2
v_call: TRBV7-9
clone_size: NA
j_call: TRBJ2-1
cdr3_aa: CASSLAPLAESHEQFF
cdr3_nt: TGTGCCAGCAGCTTAGCGCCACTAGCGGAGAGCCATGAGCAGTTCTTC

d_call: NA
v_call: TRBV10-2
clone_size: NA
j_call: TRBJ1-2
cdr3_aa: CASSESTAGGYTF
cdr3_nt: TGCGCCAGCAGTGAGTCGACGGCAGGGGGCTACACCTTC

d_call: NA
v_call: TRBV9
clone_size: NA
j_call: TRBJ2-2
cdr3_aa: CASSVGDYTGELFF
cdr3_nt: TGTGCCAGCAGCGTAGGGGACTACACCGGGGAGCTGTTTTTT

d_call: TRBD1
v_call: TRBV6-5
clone_size: NA
j_call: TRBJ2-2
cdr3_aa: CASSWDRGSSTGELFF
cdr3_nt: TGTGCCAGCAGTTGGGACAGGGGGTCTAGTACCGGGGAGCTGTTTTTT

d_call: TRBD1
v_call: TRBV19
clone_size: NA
j_call: TRBJ2-2
cdr3_aa: CASSPRTGGPPSPGELFF
cdr3_nt: TGTGCCAGTAGCCCGCGGACAGGGGGCCCGCCATCCCCCGGGGAGCTGTTTTTT

d_call: TRBD2
v_call: TRBV30
clone_size: NA
j_call: TRBJ2-1
cdr3_aa: CAWSVGGWTSGGFF
cdr3_nt: TGTGCCTGGAGTGTAGGCGGATGGACTAGCGGGGGGTTCTTC

d_call: NA
v_call: TRBV7-2
clone_size: NA
j_call: TRBJ1-2
cdr3_aa: CASSPDRNYGYTF
cdr3_nt: TGTGCCAGCAGCCCAGACAGAAACTATGGCTACACCTTC

d_call: NA
v_call: TRBV2
clone_size: few
j_call: TRBJ1-2
cdr3_aa: CASFSGAVHYGYTF
cdr3_nt: TGTGCCAGCTTTTCAGGGGCGGTCCACTATGGCTACACCTTC

d_call: NA
v_call: TRBV4-2
clone_size: NA
j_call: TRBJ1-5
cdr3_aa: CASSHYSNQPQHF
cdr3_nt: TGTGCCAGCAGCCATTATAGCAATCAGCCCCAGCATTTT

d_call: TRBD1
v_call: TRBV19
clone_size: NA
j_call: TRBJ2-7
cdr3_aa: CASSIDADRGRYEQYF
cdr3_nt: TGTGCCAGTAGTATAGATGCGGACAGGGGGCGATACGAGCAGTACTTC

d_call: NA
v_call: TRBV5-4
clone_size: once
j_call: TRBJ2-6
cdr3_aa: CASSPLRQGGANVLTF
cdr3_nt: TGTGCCAGCAGCCCACTCCGGCAGGGGGGGGCCAACGTCCTGACTTTC

d_call: TRBD1
v_call: TRBV5-1
clone_size: NA
j_call: TRBJ1-2
cdr3_aa: CASSLGHRDSAFNYGYTF
cdr3_nt: TGCGCCAGCAGCTTGGGACATCGGGACAGTGCTTTCAACTATGGCTACACCTTC

d_call: NA
v_call: TRBV29-1
clone_size: few
j_call: TRBJ1-3
cdr3_aa: CSVSLFSGNTIYF
cdr3_nt: TGCAGCGTTTCCCTTTTCTCTGGAAACACCATATATTTT

d_call: TRBD1
v_call: TRBV4-1
clone_size: NA
j_call: TRBJ2-7
cdr3_aa: CASSLRTGQSYEQYF
cdr3_nt: TGCGCCAGCAGCCTTAGAACGGGACAGTCCTACGAGCAGTACTTC

d_call: TRBD2
v_call: TRBV7-8
clone_size: NA
j_call: TRBJ2-3
cdr3_aa: CASSSYSGTDTQYF
cdr3_nt: TGTGCCAGCAGCTCCTATAGCGGGACAGATACGCAGTATTTT

d_call: TRBD2
v_call: TRBV4-3
clone_size: NA
j_call: TRBJ2-4
cdr3_aa: CASSRGLAGVENIQYF
cdr3_nt: TGCGCCAGCAGCCGAGGATTGGCGGGAGTAGAGAACATTCAGTACTTC

d_call: NA
v_call: TRBV15
clone_size: NA
j_call: TRBJ2-5
cdr3_aa: CATSRDGTDQETQYF
cdr3_nt: TGTGCCACCAGCAGAGATGGTACAGACCAAGAGACCCAGTACTTC

d_call: NA
v_call: TRBV6-1
clone_size: few
j_call: TRBJ1-5
cdr3_aa: CASSERRTVTLYSNQPQHF
cdr3_nt: TGTGCCAGCAGTGAGAGGAGGACAGTGACCTTATATAGCAATCAGCCCCAGCATTTT

d_call: NA
v_call: TRBV18
clone_size: NA
j_call: TRBJ1-3
cdr3_aa: CASSPSVSGNTIYF
cdr3_nt: TGTGCCAGCTCCCCCTCCGTCTCTGGAAACACCATATATTTT

d_call: TRBD2
v_call: TRBV5-1
clone_size: NA
j_call: TRBJ2-1
cdr3_aa: CASSLGLAGGGGNEQFF
cdr3_nt: TGCGCCAGCAGCTTGGGACTAGCGGGAGGAGGTGGCAATGAGCAGTTCTTC

d_call: NA
v_call: TRBV4-2
clone_size: NA
j_call: TRBJ2-5
cdr3_aa: CASSQEANQETQYF
cdr3_nt: TGTGCCAGCAGCCAAGAAGCTAACCAAGAGACCCAGTACTTC

d_call: NA
v_call: TRBV28
clone_size: NA
j_call: TRBJ1-5
cdr3_aa: CASSLGQSNQPQHF
cdr3_nt: TGTGCCAGCAGCCTGGGACAAAGCAATCAGCCCCAGCATTTT

d_call: NA
v_call: TRBV2
clone_size: NA
j_call: TRBJ1-6
cdr3_aa: CASSVGTSGNSPLHF
cdr3_nt: TGTGCCAGCAGTGTTGGGACATCGGGTAATTCACCCCTCCACTTT

d_call: TRBD1
v_call: TRBV5-4
clone_size: NA
j_call: TRBJ2-5
cdr3_aa: CASSYGTGAGETQYF
cdr3_nt: TGTGCCAGCAGCTATGGGACAGGGGCAGGCGAGACCCAGTACTTC

d_call: TRBD2
v_call: TRBV6-6
clone_size: NA
j_call: TRBJ2-3
cdr3_aa: CASSYSTSADTDTQYF
cdr3_nt: TGTGCCAGCAGTTACTCGACTAGCGCGGACACAGATACGCAGTATTTT

d_call: NA
v_call: TRBV2
clone_size: few
j_call: TRBJ2-7
cdr3_aa: CASSNRDYEQYF
cdr3_nt: TGTGCCAGCTCTAACAGGGACTACGAGCAGTACTTC

d_call: NA
v_call: TRBV28
clone_size: NA
j_call: TRBJ2-4
cdr3_aa: CASSLTATKNIQYF
cdr3_nt: TGTGCCAGCAGTCTAACAGCCACCAAAAACATTCAGTACTTC

d_call: TRBD1
v_call: TRBV28
clone_size: NA
j_call: TRBJ2-7
cdr3_aa: CASSDRTGISYEQYF
cdr3_nt: TGTGCCAGCAGTGACAGGACAGGGATATCCTACGAGCAGTACTTC

d_call: TRBD1
v_call: TRBV6-5
clone_size: NA
j_call: TRBJ1-1
cdr3_aa: CASSLRGDRGAFF
cdr3_nt: TGTGCCAGCAGCCTCCGGGGAGACAGGGGAGCTTTCTTT

d_call: TRBD1
v_call: TRBV7-2
clone_size: few
j_call: TRBJ2-7
cdr3_aa: CASSRRPGQGNYEQYF
cdr3_nt: TGTGCCAGCAGCCGGCGACCGGGACAGGGGAACTACGAGCAGTACTTC